The TCR beta chain described here comes from a study of T cell responses to AZD1222 COVID-19 vaccine. Data came from immunoSEQ multiplex PCR; TCRdb stores just in-frame clones and leaves some out. The sample gives about 150,000 clones, around 89% of which show up once; about 3.3% is in the top ten. With 4 bases removed from V and 3 bases from J, the gap between germline ends came to 9 bases. Germline CDR1 is SGHDN and CDR2 is FVKESK. The CDR3 spans 14 residues. The V call is TRBV14, the J call TRBJ2-2; weak D call: TRBD2 (6 bases). The TCR was taken from an adult in good health. The sequencing here drew on peripheral blood, taken on day 0 of MenACWY control vaccination. The CDR3 region is CASSLGRYTGELFF. CDR3 DNA: TGTGCCAGCAGCCTAGGGAGGTACACCGGGGAGCTGTTTTTT.